Presented here are 17 T cell receptor beta chains from one specimen sequenced in a study of shared clonotypes between healthy human individuals. Libraries were prepared by immunoSEQ multiplex PCR; TCRdb keeps only in-frame clonotypes and omits some of them. The sample contains about 690,000 clones, less than 95% of which appear only once. Sequenced sample: memory CD8+ T cells from PBMCs. Described subset: CD45RO+ cells pooled with CCR7-negative TemRA cells. These TCRs come from a man aged 18 to 30 in good health. Some clones in this sample may be carry-over from other donors' samples.

This chain connects TRBV12-2 to TRBJ2-7; the table gives TRBD2 as D, unverified against the DNA. TRBV12-2 is noted as a pseudogene. The CDR3 consists of 15 residues. Written as DNA, the CDR3 is TGTGCAAGTCGCCCTAGCGGGGACTCCCTTTCGGCGCAGTACTTC. This codes for CASRPSGDSLSAQYF.

J is TRBJ2-4 and V is TRBV27, with TRBD1 matching 7 bases. The CDR3 consists of 17 residues. Germline CDR1 MNHEY, CDR2 SMNVEV (reference sequence). The J segment lost 0 bases and the V segment lost 1 base, leaving 6 bases of the junction unmatched. The CDR3 DNA is TGTGCCAGCAGTTTATACGCAGGGGGTGTAGCCAAAAACATTCAGTACTTC. This sequence encodes CASSLYAGGVAKNIQYF.

The rearrangement links TRBV11-2 to TRBJ1-1; the match to TRBD1 covers 7 bases. This CDR3 is 15 amino acids long. CDR1 is SGHAT and CDR2 is FQNNGV in the germline V gene. V dropped 4 bases and J dropped 3; count of bases not matched to a gene: 8. The CDR3 nucleotides are TGTGCCAGCAGCTCCCGAACAGGGGCGGACACTGAAGCTTTCTTT. It is translated as CASSSRTGADTEAFF.

This CDR3 reads CASSHQPGHRNNYGYTF. The CDR3 coding sequence is TGTGCCAGCAGCCACCAGCCGGGACATCGGAATAACTATGGCTACACCTTC. The V and J genes are TRBV11-2 and TRBJ1-2, with a tentative D call TRBD1 (6 bases). The V and J ends lost 5 bases and 1 base respectively, with 20 bases between them. CDR1 is SGHAT and CDR2 is FQNNGV in the germline V gene. CDR3 length equals 17 residues.

The chain recombines TRBV29-1 with TRBJ1-1; D is ambiguous. CDR3 size: 18 residues. V was pared by 2 bases and J by 6 bases, with 28 bases between. The germline V gene has CDR1 SQVTM and CDR2 ANQGSEA. DNA of the CDR3: TGCAGCGTTGAACCCTCAGATCAGCCGACCCGTCTGCCCGCTGAAGCTTTCTTT. Amino acids: CSVEPSDQPTRLPAEAFF.

The chain joins TRBV28 to TRBJ2-7; D is undetermined. Trimming removed 1 base from V and 1 base from J, with 8 bases in between. Germline loops: CDR1 MDHEN, CDR2 SYDVKM. The CDR3 extends over 14 amino acids. Written as DNA, the CDR3 is TGTGCCAGCAGTTTATCGTACAATTCCTACGAGCAGTACTTC. Its translation is CASSLSYNSYEQYF.

The chain combines TRBV27 with TRBJ2-7, with TRBD2 as a possible D gene (5 bases). The CDR3 has 14 residues. Germline loops: CDR1 MNHEY, CDR2 SMNVEV (reference sequence). Trimming took off 4 bases at V and 5 bases at J, with 15 bases between the two ends. The CDR3 here is CASSSGWTADEQYF. CDR3 bases: TGTGCCAGCAGTTCGGGGTGGACCGCCGACGAGCAGTACTTC.

The rearrangement uses TRBV28 and TRBJ2-5; D gene uncertain. Trimming cost V 3 bases and J 3 bases, with 14 bases left between them. The CDR3 has 15 residues. Germline loops: CDR1 MDHEN, CDR2 SYDVKM. The DNA of the CDR3 is TGTGCCAGCAGTTTTCCGGACCAACCTGAAGAGACCCAGTACTTC. Translated: CASSFPDQPEETQYF.

V and J are TRBV5-4 and TRBJ2-1; D is uncertain. Germline V gene sequence: CDR1 SGHNT, CDR2 YYREEE (reference sequence). The CDR3 loop spans 12 amino acids. Trimming removed 4 bases at V and 9 bases at J, with 11 bases between. The CDR3 sequence: CASSPSDGEQFF. In nucleotides, the CDR3 is TGTGCCAGCAGCCCAAGCGACGGTGAGCAGTTCTTC. The entire variable domain, with the rest obtained from reference TRBV5-4 and TRBJ2-1, is as follows: ETGVTQSPTHLIKTRGQQVTLRCSSQSGHNTVSWYQQALGQGPQFIFQYYREEENGRGNFPPRFSGLQFPNYSSELNVNALELDDSALYLCASSPSDGEQFFGPGTRLTVL.

This chain connects TRBV30 to TRBJ2-5, with a tentative D call TRBD1 (5 bases). The J call is doubtful: the DNA matches TRBJ2-7 better. From germline, CDR1 is GTSNPN and CDR2 SVGIG (reference sequence). This CDR3 comprises 12 residues. DNA for the CDR3: TGTGCCTGGGGCTCAGGGTTCCACGAGCAGTACTTC. Its translation: CAWGSGFHEQYF.

This chain joins TRBV28 and TRBJ2-7; D not resolved. The CDR3 totals 13 residues. V was clipped by 7 bases and J by 4 bases, with 14 bases between them. The germline V gene encodes CDR1 MDHEN and CDR2 SYDVKM. CDR3 region: CASMMGRDYEQYF. As DNA, the CDR3 is TGTGCCAGCATGATGGGCCGAGATTACGAGCAGTACTTC.

The chain has TRBV28 and TRBJ1-2; D gene uncertain. Germline CDR1 reads MDHEN; CDR2 reads SYDVKM. The CDR3 totals 17 residues. Trimming removed 2 bases from V and 5 bases from J, with 21 bases in between. The CDR3 loop reads CASSLVQDLSLGYGYTF. In DNA form, the CDR3 reads TGTGCCAGCAGTTTAGTTCAGGACCTTTCTTTAGGTTATGGCTACACCTTC.

This sequence joins TRBV7-6 and TRBJ2-7; possibly TRBD1 or TRBD2 for D (5 bases each). The V gene lost 1 base and the J gene lost 2 bases, with 15 bases spanning the gap. This CDR3 has 16 amino acids. Looked up from germline, CDR1 is SGHVS and CDR2 is FNYEAQ. The CDR3 DNA reads as TGTGCCAGCAGCTTAGGGTCGGGGACCGGGGCCTACGAGCAGTACTTC. Translating it yields CASSLGSGTGAYEQYF.

The chain couples TRBV5-1 to TRBJ2-1; 10 positions agree with TRBD2. The germline V gene encodes CDR1 SGHRS and CDR2 YFSETQ. The V gene end was trimmed by 4 bases and the J gene end by 14 bases; junction bases not matched to a gene: 9. CDR3 length: 13 residues. CDR3 sequence (DNA): TGCGCCAGCAGCCCATTCCCAGCGGGGGGGGAGTTCTTC. Protein product: CASSPFPAGGEFF.

This sequence joins TRBV5-1 and TRBJ2-6; D remains unclear. CDR1 is SGHRS, CDR2 YFSETQ, per germline. The CDR3 consists of 16 residues. Trimming took off 4 bases at V and 3 bases at J, with 14 bases between the two ends. Here the CDR3 DNA reads TGCGCCAGCAGCGCAGAAATATGGGGTGGGGCCAACGTCCTGACTTTC. Amino acids: CASSAEIWGGANVLTF.

The chain joins TRBV6-6 to TRBJ2-5; D is unclear. V dropped 3 bases and J dropped 1 base, with 12 bases sitting between them. The CDR3 length is 15 residues. From germline, CDR1 is MNHNY and CDR2 SVGAGI (reference sequence). CDR3 in amino acids: CASSYSPAPQETQYF. CDR3 nucleotide sequence: TGTGCCAGCAGTTATTCCCCAGCTCCCCAAGAGACCCAGTACTTC.

To note about this clone: The sample has other DNA sequences that encode this CDR3 too. The chain is built from TRBV7-9 and TRBJ2-7; D ambiguous. With 5 bases removed from V and 3 bases from J, the gap between germline ends came to 5 bases. CDR3 size: 11 residues. Germline V gene sequence: CDR1 SEHNR, CDR2 FQNEAQ (reference sequence). The CDR3 here is CASSPHYEQYF. CDR3 nucleotide sequence: TGTGCCAGCAGCCCCCACTACGAGCAGTACTTC.